This record looks at one T cell receptor beta chain sequence and its context. The data stem from a study of shared clonotypes between healthy human individuals. Profiling relied on immunoSEQ multiplex PCR, and the TCRdb table lists in-frame clones only, not all of them. The repertoire holds around 2.3 million clones, with around 95% as singletons. Germline CDR1 is SGHRS and CDR2 is YFSETQ. The V segment lost 1 base and the J segment 7 bases; nucleotides outside the gene matches: 15. This CDR3 region has 18 residues. The origin of this receptor is a man aged 18 to 35 in good health. The specimen sequenced was naive CD4+ T cells sorted from blood. Subset reported: CD45RA+ positively selected. The chain couples TRBV5-1 to TRBJ2-1; 9 bases are shared with TRBD1. CDR3 nucleotides: TGCGCCAGCAGCTTGACCCCCCAGACAGGGGGGAGGTTGAATGAGCAGTTCTTC. The encoded protein is CASSLTPQTGGRLNEQFF.